This T cell receptor beta chain emerged from a study of Graves' ophthalmopathy and Graves' hyperthyroidism. Study overall: Upon initial diagnosis and before any treatment, peripheral blood was collected.

The TCR beta CDR3 regions underwent amplification from RNA transcripts. The library came from an HTBI-primed first-round RT-PCR and a second-round multiplex PCR. TCRdb used MiXCR to reprocess the multiplex PCR reads, holding one entry per CDR3 protein. The sample lists 200,000 to 250,000 distinct CDR3 sequences, 20% to 25% occurring once. The starting material, roughly 9.4 ml of fresh peripheral blood, provided the PBMCs. From germline, CDR1 is SNHLY and CDR2 FYNNEI. V was clipped by 4 bases and J by 10 bases; unmatched bases: 6. This CDR3 is 14 amino acids long. Whole-study results and caveats: The authors also found most expanded thyroid clonotypes above 0.001 frequency in blood.

This clonotype has a count of ten or more. Its antigen is currently unknown. The sequenced sample was peripheral blood. This sequence originates from a woman in her fifties or sixties with Graves' ophthalmopathy. The chain employs TRBV2 and TRBJ1-6; 8 bases agree with TRBD1. The CDR3 loop is CASSAGQGYSPLHF. CDR3 nucleotides: TGTGCCAGCAGTGCCGGACAGGGATACTCACCCCTCCACTTT.